The entry below describes one T cell receptor beta chain. Its cognate antigen has yet to be identified. The sample holds no much larger clone one base away, and base qualities are not on file. The sample originates from a study of blood T cell repertoires in COVID-19 (dated by TCRdb to 2020 to 2022). Notes on the research overall: Collaborator samples came from the United States, Italy and Spain and covered acute and convalescent phases of COVID-19. The dataset comprised deeply sampled blood TCRbeta repertoires from subjects exposed to, actively infected with, or recovered from COVID-19. Where available, HLA class I and class II types were taken from metadata supplied by the sample provider and were not determined by assay-based typing. The prospective study material was composed of cDNA or gDNA derived from T cells, B-cell-depleted T cells, or PBMCs. The repertoires were released in a freely available public database intended as a resource for research on the immune response to SARS-CoV-2. Nearly every sample came with metadata listing a de-identified subject ID, COVID-19 status, age in years and sex. The samples were drawn from two sources: the first 160 participants of the ongoing ImmuneRACE study, and 1,254 subjects contributed by 6 global collaborators. Overall study outcomes, separate from this receptor: The amount of clinical and demographic metadata varied by source and participant and was provided uncurated.

Each collaborating institution followed its own protocols to collect whole blood in K2EDTA tubes. For TCRbeta analysis, collaborators shipped samples as frozen whole blood, isolated PBMCs, or DNA extracted from either of those sample types. TCRbeta CDR3 regions were amplified from genomic DNA by means of the immunoSEQ Assay, a bias-controlled multiplex PCR. The paper's processing steps were these. The number of nucleated cells in each sample was estimated from the amplification of reference gene primers within the assay. Sequence reads were collapsed and filtered to measure the absolute abundance of every unique TCRbeta CDR3 rearrangement. Productive Simpson clonality was computed per sample as the square root of Simpson's diversity index over productive rearrangements. Imported from immuneACCESS, the table was reduced by TCRdb to in-frame sequences with V and J called. These copies leave out some clones; in studies compared against another copy, an unresolved V gene accounts for under half, and the cause of the remainder is not known. The D gene and trimming were derived from the DNA, and the V and J assignments and clone size from that table. The sample table shows some 80,000 clones, and roughly 90% are seen once. The ten largest clones represent 2% to 3% of the sample.

The germline V end is reduced by 0 bases and the J end by 5 bases; junction bases left unmatched: 11. Counted from cysteine to phenylalanine, this CDR3 has 19 amino acids. The kept DNA is CDR3 alone, 57 bases in frame from the first base. Based on the germline V gene (reference sequence), the CDR1 and CDR2 sequences are SGHNT and YYREEE. The specimen was peripheral blood. The receptor comes from a human donor in a cohort sampled during active COVID-19. The chain uses TRBV5-4 and TRBJ2-1, with TRBD2 matching 13 junction bases. The encoded CDR3 is CASSLEPKTSGGFNNEQFF. The DNA sequence is TGTGCCAGCAGCTTGGAACCTAAGACTAGCGGGGGGTTCAACAATGAGCAGTTCTTC.